This T cell receptor beta chain was captured by sequencing in a study of blood T cell repertoires in COVID-19. As for the study in general: Whether acute or convalescent, the COVID-19 samples came from the United States, Italy and Spain. PBMCs, B-cell-depleted T cells, or T cells were the source of the cDNA or gDNA that made up the material.

Original analysis: Reference gene primer amplification gave nucleated cell count estimates. The table came from immunoSEQ multiplex PCR; TCRdb's copy has only in-frame clones and leaves some out. The V and J calls and the clone size are those of that table, but D and trimming were determined from the DNA. The repertoire holds roughly 30,000 clones, with about 90% as singletons. V trimming: 5 bases; J trimming: 7 bases; junction bases outside the gene matches: 4. The CDR3 extends over 13 amino acids. Material for sequencing was peripheral blood. This chain connects TRBV12-3 or TRBV12-4 to TRBJ2-2; 7 bases match TRBD2. This receptor was obtained from a human donor in a cohort sampled during active COVID-19. The CDR3 sequence: CASSQGGYGELFF. The CDR3 DNA reads as TGTGCCAGCAGTCAGGGAGGGTACGGGGAGCTGTTTTTT.